The 21 T cell receptor beta chains listed next were all sequenced from one sample in a study of T cells in Graves' hyperthyroidism and ophthalmopathy. The CDR3 regions of TCR beta were amplified from RNA transcripts. TCR CDR3 regions were first amplified by RT-PCR with HTBI primers. One entry per CDR3 protein results from TCRdb running MiXCR on the multiplex PCR reads. The sample contains 350,000 to 450,000 distinct CDR3 sequences, about 18% of which appear only once. Sequenced sample: blood. These receptors came from a woman under 40 with Graves' hyperthyroidism that later progressed to Graves' ophthalmopathy.

This clonotype appeared many times. The V call is TRBV19, the J call TRBJ2-7, with 7 bases lining up with TRBD1. CDR1 is LNHDA, CDR2 SQIVND, per germline (reference sequence). With 4 bases clipped from V and 3 bases from J, the junction kept 6 bases outside the gene matches. This CDR3 is 14 amino acids long. The CDR3 DNA reads as TGTGCCAGTAGTAAGGGGGCCGAGGGCTACGAGCAGTACTTC. Translation: CASSKGAEGYEQYF.

The table lists this clonotype with a few counts. This chain uses TRBV4-1 with TRBJ1-1; D not resolved. The length of the CDR3 is 13 residues. CDR1 and CDR2 (germline): MGHRA, YSYEKL. V lost 5 bases to trimming and J lost 6 bases, with 13 bases between them. The CDR3 sequence: CASSDTVTSEAFF. CDR3 sequence (DNA): TGCGCCAGCAGCGATACAGTTACGTCTGAAGCTTTCTTT.

This clonotype was observed a few times. V usage is TRBV5-1 and J usage is TRBJ1-2, with TRBD1 matching over 8 bases. The germline V gene has CDR1 SGHRS and CDR2 YFSETQ. V lost 4 bases and J lost 6; bases outside the gene matches: 8. The CDR3 runs 14 residues. CDR3 sequence: CASSRQGALDGYTF. CDR3 coding DNA: TGCGCCAGCAGCCGTCAGGGGGCTTTGGATGGCTACACCTTC.

This clonotype was seen ten or more times. J is TRBJ2-7 and V is TRBV30; D may match TRBD1 or TRBD2 (5 bases each). CDR3 length: 14 amino acids. CDR1 is GTSNPN and CDR2 is SVGIG in the germline V gene (reference sequence). The ends were cut back, 0 bases at V and 2 bases at J, with 11 bases in the middle. The CDR3 DNA follows: TGTGCCTGGAGTGTAGCGTCGGGACCCTACGAGCAGTACTTC. This codes for CAWSVASGPYEQYF. The variable domain in full, with the rest retrieved from reference TRBV30 and TRBJ2-7, is SQTIHQWPATLVQPVGSPLSLECTVEGTSNPNLYWYRQAAGRGLQLLFYSVGIGQISSEVPQNLSASRPQDRQFILSSKKLLLSDSGFYLCAWSVASGPYEQYFGPGTRLTVT.

Concerning this clonotype itself: This may be a read error: a much more frequent sequence differs by one nucleotide. This rearrangement joins TRBV30 to TRBJ2-1; D is undetermined. Germline CDR1 is GTSNPN and CDR2 is SVGIG (reference sequence). The length of the CDR3 is 17 residues. Deletions cut 2 bases from V and 6 bases from J, with 23 bases between. CDR3 DNA sequence: TGTGCCTGGAGTCCCCCTCCGGGTTGTCCCCCGAGCAATGAGCAGTTCTTC. Its translation: CAWSPPPGCPPSNEQFF.

This clonotype was counted many times. The chain couples TRBV20-1 to TRBJ2-1; D tentatively fits TRBD1 or TRBD2 (5 bases each). Trimming pared 4 bases from V and 7 bases from J, leaving 17 bases between. CDR1 DFQATT and CDR2 SNEGSKA come from the germline V gene (reference sequence). The CDR3 covers 14 residues. CDR3 in DNA: TGCAGTGCTACCCGACGGGACCACGGGAATGAGCAGTTCTTC. Its translation is CSATRRDHGNEQFF.

This clonotype showed up many times. The chain combines TRBV27 with TRBJ1-5, with 8 bases matching TRBD1. Trimming removed 4 bases from V and 7 bases from J; junction bases left unmatched: 6. The CDR3 extends over 14 amino acids. Germline V lookup: CDR1 MNHEY, CDR2 SMNVEV (reference sequence). CDR3 region: CASSYQGAWQPQHF. The DNA for the CDR3 is TGTGCCAGCAGTTACCAGGGGGCTTGGCAGCCCCAGCATTTT.

This chain links TRBV30 with TRBJ2-2, with 8 bases identical to TRBD2. The J segment lost 6 bases and the V segment lost 5 bases, leaving 5 bases of the junction unmatched. From germline, CDR1 is GTSNPN and CDR2 SVGIG (reference sequence). The CDR3 loop spans 13 amino acids. This CDR3 reads CAWGAGEAGELFF. Written as DNA, the CDR3 is TGTGCCTGGGGAGCGGGAGAGGCCGGGGAGCTGTTTTTT.

V is TRBV20-1 and J is TRBJ2-7; 9 bases agree with TRBD1. Trimming at V came to 5 bases and at J to 7 bases, leaving 15 bases not matched to a gene. Germline CDR1 reads DFQATT; CDR2 reads SNEGSKA (reference sequence). The CDR3 is made up of 15 amino acids. Written as DNA, the CDR3 is TGCAGTGCTGCCTGGTTCGGGACAGGGTCCCTGGAGCAGTACTTC. Translated: CSAAWFGTGSLEQYF.

This clonotype showed up many times. This rearrangement joins TRBV27 to TRBJ1-2; 8 nucleotides line up with TRBD1. This CDR3 has 14 amino acids. Germline lookup yields CDR1 MNHEY and CDR2 SMNVEV (reference sequence). Germline trimming cut 8 bases from V and 6 bases from J; bases unmatched to any gene: 11. As DNA, the CDR3 is TGTGCCAGCGGGCTAGCAGGGGGCTCGAATGGCTACACCTTC. This gives the protein CASGLAGGSNGYTF.

This clonotype was counted many times. The J gene is TRBJ2-7, the V gene TRBV7-9, with TRBD2 matching over 7 bases. The CDR3 is 15 residues long. Germline lookup yields CDR1 SEHNR and CDR2 FQNEAQ (reference sequence). Trimming cost V 1 base and J 0 bases; bases outside gene matches: 3. CDR3 protein: CASSLGRGSSYEQYF. The CDR3 nucleotides are TGTGCCAGCAGCTTAGGGCGGGGGAGCTCCTACGAGCAGTACTTC.

This clonotype has a count of ten or more. This chain uses TRBV7-9 with TRBJ2-5; D possibly corresponds to TRBD1 (6 bases). The CDR3 contains 17 residues. V lost 2 bases and J lost 2, with 18 bases in between. CDR1 and CDR2 from the germline V gene are SEHNR and FQNEAQ (reference sequence). CDR3 coding DNA: TGTGCCAGCAGCTTACAGGGCGCTGGGGGCGGTCAAGAGACCCAGTACTTC. Its translation is CASSLQGAGGGQETQYF.

At least ten counts were recorded for this clonotype. The V gene is TRBV6-1, the J gene TRBJ1-3; D is perhaps TRBD1 (6 bases). V lost 6 bases, J lost 4 bases, and 16 bases lay in between. The CDR3 sequence is 15 residues long. Germline V gene sequence: CDR1 MNHNS, CDR2 SASEGT. The CDR3 region has the DNA TGTGCCAGCAGCCTTCGAAGGGGGACAGGAAACACCATATATTTT. Residues: CASSLRRGTGNTIYF.

The chain employs TRBV4-2 and TRBJ1-4; tentatively, D is TRBD1 (5 bases). The CDR3 contains 17 residues. Germline V gene sequence: CDR1 LGHNA, CDR2 YNFKEQ. Trimming left V 0 bases short and J 3 bases short, with 14 bases between. The CDR3 sequence is CASSQDSVTGANEKLFF. CDR3 nucleotide sequence: TGTGCCAGCAGCCAAGATTCGGTAACAGGCGCTAATGAAAAACTGTTTTTT.

In this sample, this clonotype turned up many times. This chain joins TRBV19 and TRBJ1-2; TRBD1 matches at 7 bases. CDR3 length: 15 amino acids. Germline CDR1 reads LNHDA; CDR2 reads SQIVND (reference sequence). V shed 6 bases, J shed 2 bases, and the junction held 9 bases outside the gene matches. The CDR3 sequence is CASRDVGDRNYGYTF. CDR3 nucleotide sequence: TGTGCCAGTAGGGACGTGGGGGACAGAAACTATGGCTACACCTTC. The whole variable domain, remainder taken from reference TRBV19 and TRBJ1-2, is DGGITQSPKYLFRKEGQNVTLSCEQNLNHDAMYWYRQDPGQGLRLIYYSQIVNDFQKGDIAEGYSVSREKKESFPLTVTSAQKNPTAFYLCASRDVGDRNYGYTFGSGTRLTVV.

Ten or more counts support this clonotype. The chain carries TRBV28 and TRBJ2-5; possibly TRBD2 for D (5 bases). Trimming left V 6 bases short and J 7 bases short, with 21 bases between. The CDR3 has 15 residues. Germline lookup yields CDR1 MDHEN and CDR2 SYDVKM. The CDR3 is CASSRVTGSAGTQYF. The CDR3 DNA sequence: TGTGCCAGCAGCCGCGTTACGGGGAGCGCTGGGACCCAGTACTTC.

In its sample, this clonotype was seen many times. The chain has TRBV19 and TRBJ1-1; weak D call: TRBD1 (6 bases). Germline V gives CDR1 LNHDA, CDR2 SQIVND (reference sequence). The CDR3 is 14 amino acids. With 4 bases removed from V and 7 bases from J, the gap between germline ends came to 16 bases. Here the CDR3 DNA reads TGTGCCAGTAGTAACAGGGTTGGTGTAAATGAAGCTTTCTTT. This gives the protein CASSNRVGVNEAFF. Using reference TRBV19 and TRBJ1-1 for the parts outside the CDR3, the full variable domain is DGGITQSPKYLFRKEGQNVTLSCEQNLNHDAMYWYRQDPGQGLRLIYYSQIVNDFQKGDIAEGYSVSREKKESFPLTVTSAQKNPTAFYLCASSNRVGVNEAFFGQGTRLTVV.

This clonotype appeared a few times. The CDR3 region has the DNA TGCGCCAGCAGCTTGGAGTCCCCCACTAATGAAAAACTGTTTTTT. It codes for CASSLESPTNEKLFF. The genes are TRBV5-1 and TRBJ1-4; D gene unclear. V was trimmed by 0 bases and J by 2 bases, leaving 8 bases between them. The CDR3 covers 15 residues. CDR1 is SGHRS, CDR2 YFSETQ, per germline.

This clonotype was observed a few times. V usage is TRBV29-1 and J usage is TRBJ1-2; D ambiguous. Trimming removed 4 bases from V and 0 bases from J, with 15 bases in between. From germline, CDR1 is SQVTM and CDR2 ANQGSEA. CDR3 length equals 15 residues. DNA for the CDR3: TGCAGCGTTGTAGTCTCCCTTGCGGCTAACTATGGCTACACCTTC. This translates into CSVVVSLAANYGYTF.

This chain connects TRBV6-1 to TRBJ1-5; TRBD1 is a possible D gene (6 bases). The V and J ends lost 6 bases and 7 bases respectively, with 13 bases between them. The CDR3 has 13 amino acids. The germline V gene encodes CDR1 MNHNS and CDR2 SASEGT. In nucleotides, the CDR3 is TGTGCCAGCAGAGAACAGGGTTGGCAGCCCCAGCATTTT. It encodes CASREQGWQPQHF.

The genes are TRBV5-5 and TRBJ1-5; no clear D. The germline V gene encodes CDR1 SGHKS and CDR2 YYEKEE (reference sequence). V lost 3 bases and J 14 bases, leaving 21 bases between the germline ends. The CDR3 runs 14 residues. The CDR3 sequence is CASSYSQMGFRKHF. The DNA of the CDR3 is TGTGCCAGCAGCTACTCCCAGATGGGGTTCAGGAAGCATTTT. Complete variable domain (other parts from reference TRBV5-5 and TRBJ1-5): DAGVTQSPTHLIKTRGQQVTLRCSPISGHKSVSWYQQVLGQGPQFIFQYYEKEERGRGNFPDRFSARQFPNYSSELNVNALLLGDSALYLCASSYSQMGFRKHFGDGTRLSIL.